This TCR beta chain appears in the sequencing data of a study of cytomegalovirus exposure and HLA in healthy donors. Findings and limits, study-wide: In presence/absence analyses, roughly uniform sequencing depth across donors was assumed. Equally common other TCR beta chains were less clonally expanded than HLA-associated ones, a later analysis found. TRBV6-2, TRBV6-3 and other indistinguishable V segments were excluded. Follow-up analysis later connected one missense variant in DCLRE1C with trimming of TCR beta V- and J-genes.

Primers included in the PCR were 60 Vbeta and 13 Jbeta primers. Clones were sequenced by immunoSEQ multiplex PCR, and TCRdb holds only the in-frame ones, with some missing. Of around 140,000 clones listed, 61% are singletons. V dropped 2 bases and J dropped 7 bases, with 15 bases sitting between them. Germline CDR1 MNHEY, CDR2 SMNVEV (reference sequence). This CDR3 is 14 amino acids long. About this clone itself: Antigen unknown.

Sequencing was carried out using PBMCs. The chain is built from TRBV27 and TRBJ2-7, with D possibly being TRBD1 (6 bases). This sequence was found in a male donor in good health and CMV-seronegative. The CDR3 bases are TGTGCCAGCAGTTTAGGTCAGGGGACGTGGGAGCAGTACTTC. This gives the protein CASSLGQGTWEQYF.